The clone carrying this T cell receptor (beta chain) was detected many times. No antigen is known for it. TCR beta CDR3 regions were amplified from RNA. An initial round of RT-PCR targeting the TCR CDR3 relied on the HTBI primer set. TCRdb itself ran the multiplex PCR reads through MiXCR, one entry per CDR3 protein. The profile shows around 520,000 distinct CDR3 sequences, roughly a quarter of them singletons. The junction had 10 bases not matched to a gene; V was cut back by 5 bases and J by 6 bases. CDR1 is MNHEY and CDR2 is SVGAGI in the germline V gene. The CDR3 length is 15 residues. This entry belongs to a study of T cells in Graves' hyperthyroidism and ophthalmopathy. Whole-study results and caveats: Model output signaled ophthalmopathy a median approximately 6.2 months ahead of onset. Most clonotypes expanded in the thyroid (above 0.001) were also present in blood.

Patients showing uncontrolled infection, other autoimmune disease, pregnancy or lactation were ineligible. Material for sequencing was blood. The chain has TRBV6-5 and TRBJ2-7; 10 bases align to TRBD1. This receptor was obtained from a woman in her twenties or thirties with Graves' ophthalmopathy. The CDR3 DNA reads as TGTGCCAGCAGTAACCTCGGGACAGGGGCTGCCGAGCAGTACTTC. Amino acid sequence: CASSNLGTGAAEQYF.